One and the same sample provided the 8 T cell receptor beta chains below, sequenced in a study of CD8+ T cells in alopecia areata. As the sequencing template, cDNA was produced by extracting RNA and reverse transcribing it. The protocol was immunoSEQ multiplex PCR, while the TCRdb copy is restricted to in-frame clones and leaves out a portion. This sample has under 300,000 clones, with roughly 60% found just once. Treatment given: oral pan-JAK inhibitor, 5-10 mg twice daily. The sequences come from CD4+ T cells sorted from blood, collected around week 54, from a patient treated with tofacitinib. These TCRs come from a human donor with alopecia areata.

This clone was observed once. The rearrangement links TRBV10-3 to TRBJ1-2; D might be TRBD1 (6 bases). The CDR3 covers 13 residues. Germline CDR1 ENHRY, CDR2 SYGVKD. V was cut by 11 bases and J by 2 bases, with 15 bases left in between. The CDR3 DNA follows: TGTGCCCGATCCGAAGACAGGAACTATGGCTACACCTTC. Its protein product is CARSEDRNYGYTF.

The CDR3 DNA is TGCGCCAGCAGCTTGACTAGCACAGATACGCAGTATTTT. The encoded protein is CASSLTSTDTQYF. This chain joins TRBV5-1 and TRBJ2-3; D is uncertain. V was clipped by 1 base and J by 0 bases, with 3 bases between them. The CDR3 contains 13 residues. Germline CDR1 and CDR2: SGHRS and YFSETQ.

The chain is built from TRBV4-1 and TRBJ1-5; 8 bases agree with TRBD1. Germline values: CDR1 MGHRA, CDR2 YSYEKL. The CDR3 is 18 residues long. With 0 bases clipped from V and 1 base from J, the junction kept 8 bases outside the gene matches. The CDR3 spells CASSQEGPGGGSNQPQHF. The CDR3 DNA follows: TGCGCCAGCAGCCAAGAAGGGCCAGGGGGCGGGAGCAATCAGCCCCAGCATTTT.

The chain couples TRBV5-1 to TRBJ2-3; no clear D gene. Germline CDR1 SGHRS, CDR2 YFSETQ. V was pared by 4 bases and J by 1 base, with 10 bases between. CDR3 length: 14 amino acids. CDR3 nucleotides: TGCGCCAGCAGCCCGACATTGGGCACAGATACGCAGTATTTT. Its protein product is CASSPTLGTDTQYF.

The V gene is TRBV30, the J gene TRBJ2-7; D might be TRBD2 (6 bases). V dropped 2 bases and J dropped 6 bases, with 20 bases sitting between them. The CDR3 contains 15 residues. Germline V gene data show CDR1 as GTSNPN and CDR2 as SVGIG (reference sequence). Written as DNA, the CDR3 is TGTGCCTGGAGTAACTTGCTCTTTTTCGGGGGCGAGCAGTACTTC. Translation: CAWSNLLFFGGEQYF.

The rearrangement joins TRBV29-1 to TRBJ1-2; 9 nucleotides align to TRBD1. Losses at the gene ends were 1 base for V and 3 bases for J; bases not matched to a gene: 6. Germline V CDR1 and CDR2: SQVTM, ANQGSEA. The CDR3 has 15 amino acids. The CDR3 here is CSVEVYRGLDYGYTF. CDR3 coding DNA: TGCAGCGTTGAAGTTTACAGGGGGCTAGACTATGGCTACACCTTC.

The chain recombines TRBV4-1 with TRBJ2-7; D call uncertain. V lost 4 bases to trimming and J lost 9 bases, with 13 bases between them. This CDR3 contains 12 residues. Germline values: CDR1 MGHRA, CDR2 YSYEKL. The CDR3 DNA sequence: TGCGCCAGCAGCCCCGACCGCACCAGGCAGTACTTC. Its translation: CASSPDRTRQYF.

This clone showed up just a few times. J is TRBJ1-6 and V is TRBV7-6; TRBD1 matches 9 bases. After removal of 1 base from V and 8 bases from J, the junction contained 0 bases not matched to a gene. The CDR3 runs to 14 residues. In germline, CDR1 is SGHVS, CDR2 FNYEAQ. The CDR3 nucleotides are TGTGCCAGCAGCTTAGGGACAGGGGATTCACCCCTCCACTTT. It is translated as CASSLGTGDSPLHF.